These 8 T cell receptor beta chains came from one sample sequenced in a study of cytomegalovirus exposure and HLA in healthy donors. The study ran its PCR with 60 Vbeta and 13 Jbeta primers. Profiling relied on immunoSEQ multiplex PCR, and the TCRdb table lists in-frame clones only, not all of them. The sample yields about 160,000 clones, around 88% seen once. The material sequenced was PBMCs. These receptors were taken from a woman in her 30s in good health and CMV-seronegative.

The V and J genes are TRBV19 and TRBJ2-7; 8 positions agree with TRBD1. Per the germline V gene, CDR1 is LNHDA and CDR2 is SQIVND (reference sequence). V lost 4 bases, J lost 5 bases, and 7 bases stayed unmatched. This CDR3 is built from 14 residues. CDR3 amino acids: CASSRWTGNNEQYF. CDR3 DNA sequence: TGTGCCAGTAGTAGATGGACAGGGAATAACGAGCAGTACTTC.

The CDR3 spells CASSSPGRAVHEQYF. In DNA form, the CDR3 reads TGTGCCAGCAGCTCACCCGGGAGGGCAGTACACGAGCAGTACTTC. The chain links TRBV5-4 to TRBJ2-7, with 8 bases aligning to TRBD2. The germline V gene has CDR1 SGHNT and CDR2 YYREEE (reference sequence). V dropped 3 bases and J dropped 5; count of bases not matched to a gene: 10. The CDR3 sequence is 15 residues long. Variable domain in full (rest from reference TRBV5-4 and TRBJ2-7): ETGVTQSPTHLIKTRGQQVTLRCSSQSGHNTVSWYQQALGQGPQFIFQYYREEENGRGNFPPRFSGLQFPNYSSELNVNALELDDSALYLCASSSPGRAVHEQYFGPGTRLTVT.

The chain joins TRBV7-5 to TRBJ1-6; the listed D gene, TRBD1, was not tested against the DNA. TRBV7-5 is noted as a pseudogene. This CDR3 has 15 residues. The CDR3 protein is CARSRGTSYNSPLHF. DNA for the CDR3: TGTGCCAGAAGCCGAGGGACATCATATAATTCACCCCTCCACTTT.

The V call is TRBV28, the J call TRBJ2-7; D might be TRBD2 (6 bases). The CDR3 extends over 13 amino acids. Trimming shortened V by 7 bases and J by 3 bases, and 13 bases separated the two germline ends. CDR1 is MDHEN and CDR2 is SYDVKM in the germline V gene. CDR3 residues: CASTGGGNYEQYF. The CDR3, as DNA: TGTGCCAGCACCGGTGGGGGGAACTACGAGCAGTACTTC. The complete variable domain, with remaining parts taken from reference TRBV28 and TRBJ2-7, reads DVKVTQSSRYLVKRTGEKVFLECVQDMDHENMFWYRQDPGLGLRLIYFSYDVKMKEKGDIPEGYSVSREKKERFSLILESASTNQTSMYLCASTGGGNYEQYFGPGTRLTVT.

V gene TRBV6-1 combines with J gene TRBJ2-1; the match to TRBD1 covers 9 bases. This CDR3 comprises 18 residues. Germline CDR1 reads MNHNS; CDR2 reads SASEGT. The trim removed 0 bases at V and 9 bases at J, leaving 15 bases unmatched. The CDR3 spells CASSEAPLPGQGYSEQFF. CDR3 in DNA: TGTGCCAGCAGTGAAGCCCCTCTACCGGGACAGGGTTATAGTGAGCAGTTCTTC.

The gene calls are TRBV29-1 and TRBJ2-7, with D possibly TRBD2 on 6 matching bases. In germline, CDR1 is SQVTM, CDR2 ANQGSEA. V lost 3 bases and J 2 bases, leaving 14 bases between the germline ends. The CDR3 has 14 residues. CDR3 sequence (DNA): TGCAGCGTTGAGGCCGGGACTCAAACCTACGAGCAGTACTTC. Amino acids: CSVEAGTQTYEQYF.

This chain connects TRBV7-9 to TRBJ2-7, with 8 nucleotides matching TRBD2. Germline CDR1 reads SEHNR; CDR2 reads FQNEAQ (reference sequence). The CDR3 length is 13 residues. V trimming: 11 bases; J trimming: 3 bases; junction bases outside the gene matches: 9. The CDR3 region has the DNA TGTGCCGTAAGCCGGGAGGGCCTCTACGAGCAGTACTTC. It is translated as CAVSREGLYEQYF.

The chain is built from TRBV6-1 and TRBJ2-1, with 8 bases matching TRBD2. The CDR3 is 14 residues long. Unmatched junction bases numbered 5, after V lost 5 bases and J lost 5 bases. The germline CDR1 and CDR2 sequences are MNHNS and SASEGT. The CDR3 nucleotides are TGTGCCAGCAGTCGCGGACTAGCCAACAATGAGCAGTTCTTC. This codes for CASSRGLANNEQFF.